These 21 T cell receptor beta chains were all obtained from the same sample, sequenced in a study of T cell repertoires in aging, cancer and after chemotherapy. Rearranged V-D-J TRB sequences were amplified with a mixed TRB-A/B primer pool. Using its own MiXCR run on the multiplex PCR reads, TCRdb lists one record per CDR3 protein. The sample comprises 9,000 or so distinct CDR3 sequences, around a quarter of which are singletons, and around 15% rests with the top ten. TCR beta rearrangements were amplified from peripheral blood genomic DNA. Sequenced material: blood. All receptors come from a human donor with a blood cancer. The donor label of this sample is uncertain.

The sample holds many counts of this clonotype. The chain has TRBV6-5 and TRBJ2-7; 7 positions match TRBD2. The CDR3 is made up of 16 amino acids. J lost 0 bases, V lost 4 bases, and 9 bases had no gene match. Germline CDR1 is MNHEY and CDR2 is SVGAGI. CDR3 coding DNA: TGTGCCAGCAGTTCGGAGTGGGAGGGGAGCTCCTACGAGCAGTACTTC. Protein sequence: CASSSEWEGSSYEQYF.

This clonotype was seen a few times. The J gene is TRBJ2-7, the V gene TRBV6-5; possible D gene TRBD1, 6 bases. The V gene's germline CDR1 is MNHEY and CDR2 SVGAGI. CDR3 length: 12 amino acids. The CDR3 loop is CGTGPSSYEQYF. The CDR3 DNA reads TGTGGAACAGGGCCTTCATCCTACGAGCAGTACTTC.

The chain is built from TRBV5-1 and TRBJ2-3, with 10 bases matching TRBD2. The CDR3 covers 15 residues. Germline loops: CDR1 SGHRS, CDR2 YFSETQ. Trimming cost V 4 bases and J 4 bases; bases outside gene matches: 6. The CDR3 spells CASSPLAGGPDTQYF. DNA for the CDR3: TGCGCCAGCAGCCCGTTAGCGGGAGGCCCAGATACGCAGTATTTT. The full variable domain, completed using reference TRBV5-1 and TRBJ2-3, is KAGVTQTPRYLIKTRGQQVTLSCSPISGHRSVSWYQQTPGQGLQFLFEYFSETQRNKGNFPGRFSGRQFSNSRSEMNVSTLELGDSALYLCASSPLAGGPDTQYFGPGTRLTVL.

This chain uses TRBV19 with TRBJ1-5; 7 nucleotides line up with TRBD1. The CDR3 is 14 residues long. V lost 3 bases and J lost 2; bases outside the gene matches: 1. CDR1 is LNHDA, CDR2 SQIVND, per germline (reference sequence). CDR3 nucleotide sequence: TGTGCCAGTAGTATGCAGGGGGGCAATCAGCCCCAGCATTTT. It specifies CASSMQGGNQPQHF.

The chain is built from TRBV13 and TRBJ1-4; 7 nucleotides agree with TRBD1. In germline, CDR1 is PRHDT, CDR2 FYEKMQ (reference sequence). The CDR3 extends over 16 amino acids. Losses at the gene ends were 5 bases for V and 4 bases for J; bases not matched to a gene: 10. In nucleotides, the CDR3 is TGTGCCAGCAGCGTCAGGGATCAGGGGGTTAATGAAAAACTGTTTTTT. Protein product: CASSVRDQGVNEKLFF.

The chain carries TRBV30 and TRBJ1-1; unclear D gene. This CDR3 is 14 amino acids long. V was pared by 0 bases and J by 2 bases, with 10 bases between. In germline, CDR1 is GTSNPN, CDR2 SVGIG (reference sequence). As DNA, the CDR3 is TGTGCCTGGAGTGTCGGGCAGGCCAACACTGAAGCTTTCTTT. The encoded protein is CAWSVGQANTEAFF.

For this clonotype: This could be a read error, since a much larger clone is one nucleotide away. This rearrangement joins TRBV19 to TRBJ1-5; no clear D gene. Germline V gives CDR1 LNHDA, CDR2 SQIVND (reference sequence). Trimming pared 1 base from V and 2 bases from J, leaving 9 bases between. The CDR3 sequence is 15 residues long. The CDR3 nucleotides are TGTGCCAGTAGTATAGGGGATAATTGCAATCAGCCCCAGCATTTT. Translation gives CASSIGDNCNQPQHF.

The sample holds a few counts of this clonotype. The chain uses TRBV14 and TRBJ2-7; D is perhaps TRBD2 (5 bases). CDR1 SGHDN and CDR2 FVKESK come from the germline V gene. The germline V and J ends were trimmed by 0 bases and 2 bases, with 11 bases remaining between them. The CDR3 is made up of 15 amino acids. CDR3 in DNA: TGTGCCAGCAGCCAAGATCGGGGAACAGCCTACGAGCAGTACTTC. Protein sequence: CASSQDRGTAYEQYF. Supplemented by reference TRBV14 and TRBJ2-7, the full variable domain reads EAGVTQFPSHSVIEKGQTVTLRCDPISGHDNLYWYRRVMGKEIKFLLHFVKESKQDESGMPNNRFLAERTGGTYSTLKVQPAELEDSGVYFCASSQDRGTAYEQYFGPGTRLTVT.

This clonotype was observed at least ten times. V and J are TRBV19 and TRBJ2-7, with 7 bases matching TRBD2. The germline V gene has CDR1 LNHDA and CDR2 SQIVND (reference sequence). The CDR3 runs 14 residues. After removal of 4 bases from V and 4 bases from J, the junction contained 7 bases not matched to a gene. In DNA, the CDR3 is TGTGCCAGTAGTAGCGGGAGTGGTGGATACGAGCAGTACTTC. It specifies CASSSGSGGYEQYF.

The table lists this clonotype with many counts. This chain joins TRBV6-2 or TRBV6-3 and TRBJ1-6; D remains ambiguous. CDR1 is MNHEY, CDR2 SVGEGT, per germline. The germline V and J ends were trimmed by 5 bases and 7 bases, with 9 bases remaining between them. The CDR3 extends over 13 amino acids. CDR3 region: CASSQGLNSPLHF. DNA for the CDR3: TGTGCCAGCAGTCAAGGACTGAATTCACCCCTCCACTTT.

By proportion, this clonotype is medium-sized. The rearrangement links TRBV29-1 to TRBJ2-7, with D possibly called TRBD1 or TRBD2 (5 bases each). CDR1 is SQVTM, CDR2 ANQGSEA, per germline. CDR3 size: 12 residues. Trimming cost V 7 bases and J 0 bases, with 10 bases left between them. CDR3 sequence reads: CSARDPSYEQYF. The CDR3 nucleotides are TGCAGCGCCCGGGACCCCTCCTACGAGCAGTACTTC.

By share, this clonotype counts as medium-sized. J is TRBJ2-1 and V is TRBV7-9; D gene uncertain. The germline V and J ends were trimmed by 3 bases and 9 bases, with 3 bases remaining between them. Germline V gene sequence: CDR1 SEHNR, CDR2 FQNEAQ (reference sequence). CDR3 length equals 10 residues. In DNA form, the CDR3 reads TGTGCCAGCAGCTTGAGTGAGCAGTTCTTC. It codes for CASSLSEQFF.

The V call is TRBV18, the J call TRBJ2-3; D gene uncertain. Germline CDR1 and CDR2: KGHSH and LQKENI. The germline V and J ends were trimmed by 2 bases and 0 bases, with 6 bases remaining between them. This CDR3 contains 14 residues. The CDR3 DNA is TGTGCCAGCTCACCATCGCCTAGCACAGATACGCAGTATTTT. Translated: CASSPSPSTDTQYF.

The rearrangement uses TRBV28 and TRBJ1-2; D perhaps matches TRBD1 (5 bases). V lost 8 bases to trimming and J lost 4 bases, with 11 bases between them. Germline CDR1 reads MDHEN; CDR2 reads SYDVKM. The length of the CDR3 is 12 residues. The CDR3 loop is CASGGRIYGYTF. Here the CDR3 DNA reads TGTGCCAGCGGGGGACGGATCTATGGCTACACCTTC.

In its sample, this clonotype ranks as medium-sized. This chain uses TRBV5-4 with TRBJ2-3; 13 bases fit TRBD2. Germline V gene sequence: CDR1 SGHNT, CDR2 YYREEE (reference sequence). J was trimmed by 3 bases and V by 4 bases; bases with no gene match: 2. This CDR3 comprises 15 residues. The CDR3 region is CASSRTSGSTDTQYF. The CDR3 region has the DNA TGTGCCAGCAGCCGGACTAGCGGGAGTACAGATACGCAGTATTTT. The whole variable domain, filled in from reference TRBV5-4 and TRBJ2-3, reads ETGVTQSPTHLIKTRGQQVTLRCSSQSGHNTVSWYQQALGQGPQFIFQYYREEENGRGNFPPRFSGLQFPNYSSELNVNALELDDSALYLCASSRTSGSTDTQYFGPGTRLTVL.

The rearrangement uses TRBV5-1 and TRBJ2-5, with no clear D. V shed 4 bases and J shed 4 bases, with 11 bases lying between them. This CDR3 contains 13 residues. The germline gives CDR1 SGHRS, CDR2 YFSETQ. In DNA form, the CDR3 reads TGCGCCAGCAGCCTCTCCGGTACAGAGACCCAGTACTTC. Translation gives CASSLSGTETQYF.

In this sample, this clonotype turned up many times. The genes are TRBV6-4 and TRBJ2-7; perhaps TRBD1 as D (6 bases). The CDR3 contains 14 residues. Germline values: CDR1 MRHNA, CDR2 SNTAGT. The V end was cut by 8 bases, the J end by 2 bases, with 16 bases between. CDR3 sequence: CASHSGQITYEQYF. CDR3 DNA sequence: TGTGCCAGCCACTCTGGACAGATTACCTACGAGCAGTACTTC.

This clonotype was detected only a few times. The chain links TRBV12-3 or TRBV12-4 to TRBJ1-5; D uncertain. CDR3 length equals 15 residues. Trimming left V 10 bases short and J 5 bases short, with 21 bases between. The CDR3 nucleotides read TGTGCCACCCCATACCTGTTGGATAAGGATCAGCCCCAGCATTTT. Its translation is CATPYLLDKDQPQHF.

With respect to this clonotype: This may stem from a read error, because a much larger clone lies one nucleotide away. The CDR3 protein is CASSYTGLPHYEQYF. The CDR3 DNA is TGTGCCAGCAGTTACACGGGACTACCACACTACGAGCAGTACTTC. The chain uses TRBV6-5 and TRBJ2-7, with 7 bases matching TRBD2. The V gene's germline CDR1 is MNHEY and CDR2 SVGAGI. This CDR3 contains 15 residues. Trimming at V came to 2 bases and at J to 3 bases, leaving 7 bases not matched to a gene.

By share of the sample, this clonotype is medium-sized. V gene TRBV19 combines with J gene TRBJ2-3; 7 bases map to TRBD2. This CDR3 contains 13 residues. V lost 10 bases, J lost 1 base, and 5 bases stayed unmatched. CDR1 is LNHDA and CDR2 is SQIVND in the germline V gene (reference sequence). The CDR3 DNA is TGTGCCACCGCGGGAGACCGCACAGATACGCAGTATTTT. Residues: CATAGDRTDTQYF.

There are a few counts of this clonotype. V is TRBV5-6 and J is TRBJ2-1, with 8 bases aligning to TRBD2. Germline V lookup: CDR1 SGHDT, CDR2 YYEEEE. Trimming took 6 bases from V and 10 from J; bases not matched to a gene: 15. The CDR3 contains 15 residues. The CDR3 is CASTSGLVGGREQFF. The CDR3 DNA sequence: TGTGCCAGCACCTCGGGACTAGTGGGGGGAAGGGAGCAGTTCTTC.